Listed here are 22 T cell receptor beta chains from one sample, sequenced in a study of blood T cells in healthy people across ages. Together with a sample-barcoded 5' primer, a J-beta primer mix was included in a second PCR lasting about 6 to 11 cycles. MiXCR, applied by TCRdb to the 5' RACE reads, yields one record per CDR3 protein. The profile shows about 830,000 distinct CDR3 sequences, approximately 65% of them singletons. Source material: blood. The source is a man younger than 45 in good health.

J is TRBJ2-3 and V is TRBV3-1, with D unclear. Trimming removed 2 bases from V and 1 base from J, with 10 bases in between. This CDR3 has 15 amino acids. The germline CDR1 and CDR2 sequences are LGHDT and YNNKEL (reference sequence). CDR3 sequence (DNA): TGTGCCAGCAGCCAATCGTTAGAGGGCACAGATACGCAGTATTTT. Translating gives CASSQSLEGTDTQYF.

This rearrangement joins TRBV29-1 to TRBJ2-1; D call uncertain. V was clipped by 4 bases and J by 8 bases, with 18 bases between them. In germline, CDR1 is SQVTM, CDR2 ANQGSEA. This CDR3 has 14 residues. CDR3 region: CSVGPKGIGDEQFF. The CDR3 coding sequence is TGCAGCGTTGGCCCCAAAGGGATTGGAGATGAGCAGTTCTTC.

Only a few counts were recorded for this clonotype. The V and J genes are TRBV29-1 and TRBJ2-6; D unresolved. V was trimmed by 0 bases and J by 0 bases, leaving 6 bases between them. Germline values: CDR1 SQVTM, CDR2 ANQGSEA. This CDR3 has 15 amino acids. CDR3 sequence reads: CSVEDPRSGANVLTF. Here the CDR3 DNA reads TGCAGCGTTGAAGATCCCCGCTCTGGGGCCAACGTCCTGACTTTC. Looking up the rest from reference TRBV29-1 and TRBJ2-6 gives the full variable domain: SAVISQKPSRDICQRGTSLTIQCQVDSQVTMMFWYRQQPGQSLTLIATANQGSEATYESGFVIDKFPISRPNLTFSTLTVSNMSPEDSSIYLCSVEDPRSGANVLTFGAGSRLTVL.

This clonotype was seen more than once but under ten times. The chain recombines TRBV25-1 with TRBJ2-5; D not certain. V lost 7 bases, J lost 0 bases, and 9 bases lay in between. The CDR3 runs to 13 residues. The germline gives CDR1 MGHDK, CDR2 SYGVNS. DNA of the CDR3: TGTGCCAGCAACCGAGGACACCAAGAGACCCAGTACTTC. Encoded protein: CASNRGHQETQYF.

This rearrangement joins TRBV7-2 to TRBJ2-3; 10 positions match TRBD2. The CDR3 is 17 residues long. V gave up 0 bases and J gave up 4 bases; unmatched junction bases: 7. Germline V lookup: CDR1 SGHTA, CDR2 FQGNSA. DNA for the CDR3: TGTGCCAGCAGCTTAGCGATTAGCGGGGGGCAGGCAGATACGCAGTATTTT. Encoded protein: CASSLAISGGQADTQYF.

This rearrangement joins TRBV9 to TRBJ2-3; 7 bases align to TRBD2. Unmatched junction bases numbered 12, after V lost 4 bases and J lost 4 bases. Germline V lookup: CDR1 SGDLS, CDR2 YYNGEE. The CDR3 is 16 amino acids. The CDR3: CASSFLGRGSADTQYF. CDR3 DNA sequence: TGTGCCAGCAGCTTTCTGGGGCGGGGGTCGGCAGATACGCAGTATTTT.

V gene TRBV20-1 combines with J gene TRBJ2-5; D unresolved. CDR3 length: 13 residues. Germline V lookup: CDR1 DFQATT, CDR2 SNEGSKA (reference sequence). V was pared by 6 bases and J by 2 bases, with 13 bases between. This CDR3 reads CSAARLGQETQYF. The CDR3 nucleotides are TGCAGTGCGGCGCGACTCGGGCAAGAGACCCAGTACTTC.

This rearrangement joins TRBV12-3 or TRBV12-4 to TRBJ2-5, with TRBD1 matching over 8 bases. The trim removed 1 base at V and 11 bases at J, leaving 9 bases unmatched. The CDR3 has 14 residues. The CDR3 sequence: CASSLEQGAGEQYF. DNA of the CDR3: TGTGCCAGCAGTTTAGAGCAGGGGGCTGGAGAGCAGTACTTC.

The J gene is TRBJ1-2, the V gene TRBV6-2 or TRBV6-3; no reliable D call. Trimming cost V 6 bases and J 5 bases, with 13 bases left between them. Germline CDR1 MNHEY, CDR2 SVGEGT. This CDR3 has 13 residues. The DNA of the CDR3 is TGTGCCAGCAGCCGGGCGGGGTCTTATGGCTACACCTTC. This encodes CASSRAGSYGYTF.

As for this clonotype: A much larger clone differs from this one at a single base, so this may be a read error. This chain links TRBV29-1 with TRBJ2-4, with D perhaps matching TRBD2 (6 bases). The germline gives CDR1 SQVTM, CDR2 ANQGSEA. Trimming removed 3 bases from V and 1 base from J, with 10 bases in between. CDR3 size: 14 residues. In DNA form, the CDR3 reads TGCAGCGTTGAGGGGAGGCTGGCCAAAAACATTCAGTACTTC. This codes for CSVEGRLAKNIQYF.

The V gene is TRBV12-5, the J gene TRBJ2-2; 8 nucleotides align to TRBD1. Germline CDR1 reads LGHNT; CDR2 reads FRNRAP. The CDR3 is made up of 19 amino acids. The V segment lost 4 bases and the J segment 5 bases; nucleotides outside the gene matches: 18. CDR3 protein: CASGSHSKTGTGPTGELFF. The DNA for the CDR3 is TGTGCTAGTGGTTCACATTCCAAGACCGGGACAGGCCCTACCGGGGAGCTGTTTTTT.

The J gene is TRBJ2-5, the V gene TRBV4-2; 11 positions match TRBD2. CDR1 LGHNA and CDR2 YNFKEQ come from the germline V gene. The trim removed 5 bases at V and 2 bases at J, leaving 10 bases unmatched. CDR3 length: 17 residues. CDR3 region: CASSLCSGGELQETQYF. The DNA for the CDR3 is TGTGCCAGCAGCTTGTGTAGCGGGGGGGAGTTACAAGAGACCCAGTACTTC.

V gene TRBV4-2 combines with J gene TRBJ2-3, with 9 bases lining up with TRBD1. The V gene's germline CDR1 is LGHNA and CDR2 YNFKEQ. The length of the CDR3 is 17 residues. The trim removed 0 bases at V and 0 bases at J, leaving 4 bases unmatched. The CDR3 region is CASSQDAGTGSTDTQYF. CDR3 in DNA: TGTGCCAGCAGCCAAGATGCAGGGACAGGGAGCACAGATACGCAGTATTTT.

The chain combines TRBV29-1 with TRBJ2-3; weak D call: TRBD2 (5 bases). The CDR3 length is 12 residues. The V and J ends lost 4 bases and 9 bases respectively, with 14 bases between them. The V gene's germline CDR1 is SQVTM and CDR2 ANQGSEA. The chain's CDR3 is CSVGVRAGTQYF. CDR3 bases: TGCAGCGTTGGAGTTCGGGCGGGCACGCAGTATTTT.

The chain combines TRBV28 with TRBJ1-2; D gene uncertain. Per germline, CDR1 MDHEN and CDR2 SYDVKM. Trimming left V 6 bases short and J 0 bases short, with 11 bases between. The CDR3 is 14 residues long. The CDR3 DNA reads as TGTGCCAGCAGGGAGAGTACACCTAACTATGGCTACACCTTC. This translates into CASRESTPNYGYTF.

The table lists this clonotype with a few counts. The chain links TRBV7-2 to TRBJ2-1; 10 bases map to TRBD1. This CDR3 comprises 16 residues. In germline, CDR1 is SGHTA, CDR2 FQGNSA. The V gene end was trimmed by 5 bases and the J gene end by 5 bases; junction bases not matched to a gene: 9. The CDR3 nucleotides are TGTGCCAGCAGCCCTGCCTTGGGACAGGGGAACAATGAGCAGTTCTTC. This translates into CASSPALGQGNNEQFF.

This clonotype occurred once. This chain uses TRBV4-3 with TRBJ2-3, with 12 bases fitting TRBD2. The germline V gene has CDR1 LGHNA and CDR2 YSLEER. The CDR3 totals 17 residues. The V and J ends lost 2 bases and 1 base, in that order; junction bases with no gene match: 4. As DNA, the CDR3 is TGCGCCAGCAGCCAACCCCGACTAGCGGGGGGCACAGATACGCAGTATTTT. Encoded protein: CASSQPRLAGGTDTQYF.

This clonotype was detected a few times. The CDR3: CASSFWTGGNEQYF. The DNA of the CDR3 is TGCGCCAGCAGTTTCTGGACAGGGGGCAACGAGCAGTACTTC. V usage is TRBV5-1 and J usage is TRBJ2-7; 11 nucleotides agree with TRBD1. This CDR3 has 14 residues. The germline gives CDR1 SGHRS, CDR2 YFSETQ. The V gene end was trimmed by 5 bases and the J gene end by 5 bases; junction bases not matched to a gene: 6.

The chain links TRBV6-1 to TRBJ1-6, with 9 bases aligning to TRBD1. This CDR3 is 19 amino acids long. J gave up 10 bases and V 6 bases, and 22 bases lay outside the gene matches. Germline V gene lookup returns CDR1 MNHNS and CDR2 SASEGT. The CDR3 loop reads CASSNDRTGVIGSLSPLHF. In DNA, the CDR3 is TGTGCCAGCAGCAATGACCGGACAGGGGTCATTGGGTCATTATCACCCCTCCACTTT.

The gene calls are TRBV3-1 and TRBJ1-6; 7 bases align to TRBD1. Germline CDR1 LGHDT, CDR2 YNNKEL (reference sequence). V shed 3 bases and J 10 bases; nucleotides not matched to a gene: 9. The CDR3 covers 15 residues. CDR3 nucleotide sequence: TGTGCCAGCAGCCAGGGACAGCCCAGGGAATCACCCCTCCACTTT. Its protein is CASSQGQPRESPLHF. The whole variable domain, remainder taken from reference TRBV3-1 and TRBJ1-6, is DTAVSQTPKYLVTQMGNDKSIKCEQNLGHDTMYWYKQDSKKFLKIMFSYNNKELIINETVPNRFSPKSPDKAHLNLHINSLELGDSAVYFCASSQGQPRESPLHFGNGTRLTVT.

This rearrangement joins TRBV7-3 to TRBJ1-6, with TRBD1 matching 8 bases. V dropped 5 bases and J dropped 10; count of bases not matched to a gene: 10. The CDR3 is made up of 15 amino acids. Looked up from germline, CDR1 is SGHTA and CDR2 is FQGTGA. The CDR3 protein is CASSLRTGIGSPLHF. The CDR3 coding sequence is TGTGCCAGCAGCCTGAGGACAGGGATCGGATCACCCCTCCACTTT. Full variable domain (rest looked up from reference TRBV7-3 and TRBJ1-6): GAGVSQTPSNKVTEKGKYVELRCDPISGHTALYWYRQSLGQGPEFLIYFQGTGAADDSGLPNDRFFAVRPEGSVSTLKIQRTERGDSAVYLCASSLRTGIGSPLHFGNGTRLTVT.

The V and J genes are TRBV3-1 and TRBJ2-7, with TRBD2 as a possible D gene (7 bases). The V end lost 8 bases, the J end lost 4 bases, and 12 bases lay between the germline ends. This CDR3 has 12 residues. CDR1 is LGHDT, CDR2 YNNKEL, per germline (reference sequence). CDR3 loop: CASRGAVYEQYF. The CDR3 nucleotides read TGTGCCAGCCGGGGGGCCGTTTACGAGCAGTACTTC.